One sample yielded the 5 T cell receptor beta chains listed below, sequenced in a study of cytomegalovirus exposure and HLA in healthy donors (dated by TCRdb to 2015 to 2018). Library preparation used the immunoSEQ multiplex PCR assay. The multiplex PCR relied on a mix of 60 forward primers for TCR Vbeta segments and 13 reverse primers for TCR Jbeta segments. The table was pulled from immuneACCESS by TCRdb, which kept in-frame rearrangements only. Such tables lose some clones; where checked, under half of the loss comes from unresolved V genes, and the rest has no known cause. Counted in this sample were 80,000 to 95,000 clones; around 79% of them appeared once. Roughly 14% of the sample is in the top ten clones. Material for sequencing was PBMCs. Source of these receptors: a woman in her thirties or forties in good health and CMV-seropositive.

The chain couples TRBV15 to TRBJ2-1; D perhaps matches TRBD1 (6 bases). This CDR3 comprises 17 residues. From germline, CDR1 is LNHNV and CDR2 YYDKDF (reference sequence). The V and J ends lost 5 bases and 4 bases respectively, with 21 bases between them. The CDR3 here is CATSGLQDGGIYNEQFF. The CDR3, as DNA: TGTGCCACCAGCGGCCTACAGGATGGGGGCATTTACAATGAGCAGTTCTTC. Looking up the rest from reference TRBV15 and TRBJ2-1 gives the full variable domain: DAMVIQNPRYQVTQFGKPVTLSCSQTLNHNVMYWYQQKSSQAPKLLFHYYDKDFNNEADTPDNFQSRRPNTSFCFLDIRSPGLGDTAMYLCATSGLQDGGIYNEQFFGPGTRLTVL.

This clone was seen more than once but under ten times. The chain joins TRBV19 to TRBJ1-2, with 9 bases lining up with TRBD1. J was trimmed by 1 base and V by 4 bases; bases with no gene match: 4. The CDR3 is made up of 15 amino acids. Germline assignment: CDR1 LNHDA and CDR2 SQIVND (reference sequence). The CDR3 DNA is TGTGCCAGTAGTACCCCGACAGGGGGTAACTATGGCTACACCTTC. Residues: CASSTPTGGNYGYTF.

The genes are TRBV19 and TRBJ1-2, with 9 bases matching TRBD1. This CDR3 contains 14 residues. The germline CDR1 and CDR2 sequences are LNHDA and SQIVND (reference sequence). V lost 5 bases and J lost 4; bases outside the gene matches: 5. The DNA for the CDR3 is TGTGCCAGTAGTCCCGACAGGGGGGTCTATGGCTACACCTTC. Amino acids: CASSPDRGVYGYTF.

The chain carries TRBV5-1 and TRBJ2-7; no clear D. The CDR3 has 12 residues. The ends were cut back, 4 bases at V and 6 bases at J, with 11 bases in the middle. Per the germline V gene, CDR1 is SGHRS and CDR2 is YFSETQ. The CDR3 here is CASSNLATEQYF. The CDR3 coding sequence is TGCGCCAGCAGCAACTTAGCCACCGAGCAGTACTTC.

In DNA form, the CDR3 reads TGTGCCAGCAGCTCATCTGGACAGTACTCTGGGGCCAACGTCCTGACTTTC. Encoded protein: CASSSSGQYSGANVLTF. The chain recombines TRBV7-2 with TRBJ2-6; D perhaps matches TRBD1 (6 bases). Germline-derived CDR1 and CDR2 are SGHTA and FQGNSA. The CDR3 totals 17 residues. V shed 4 bases and J shed 0 bases, with 13 bases lying between them.